The T cell receptor (beta chain) under discussion was sequenced for a study of T-cell memory formation after mild COVID-19. TCRdb re-called the 5' RACE reads through MiXCR, storing one row per CDR3 protein. The sample has about 350,000 distinct CDR3 sequences; roughly an eighth are singletons. Trimming at V came to 0 bases and at J to 2 bases, leaving 4 bases not matched to a gene. Germline values: CDR1 SGHRS, CDR2 YFSETQ. The CDR3 contains 16 residues. The clonotype comes from a man aged 18 to 30 who had mild COVID-19 (a few samples of this study predate the infection). Cell type and time point are not known. What was sequenced was PBMCs or a T cell subset sorted from them (not recorded which). The J gene is TRBJ2-7, the V gene TRBV5-1; TRBD2 matches at 11 bases. For the CDR3, the DNA is TGCGCCAGCAGCTTGGGCCTAGCGGGGGGAACCTACGAGCAGTACGTC. Protein product: CASSLGLAGGTYEQYV.